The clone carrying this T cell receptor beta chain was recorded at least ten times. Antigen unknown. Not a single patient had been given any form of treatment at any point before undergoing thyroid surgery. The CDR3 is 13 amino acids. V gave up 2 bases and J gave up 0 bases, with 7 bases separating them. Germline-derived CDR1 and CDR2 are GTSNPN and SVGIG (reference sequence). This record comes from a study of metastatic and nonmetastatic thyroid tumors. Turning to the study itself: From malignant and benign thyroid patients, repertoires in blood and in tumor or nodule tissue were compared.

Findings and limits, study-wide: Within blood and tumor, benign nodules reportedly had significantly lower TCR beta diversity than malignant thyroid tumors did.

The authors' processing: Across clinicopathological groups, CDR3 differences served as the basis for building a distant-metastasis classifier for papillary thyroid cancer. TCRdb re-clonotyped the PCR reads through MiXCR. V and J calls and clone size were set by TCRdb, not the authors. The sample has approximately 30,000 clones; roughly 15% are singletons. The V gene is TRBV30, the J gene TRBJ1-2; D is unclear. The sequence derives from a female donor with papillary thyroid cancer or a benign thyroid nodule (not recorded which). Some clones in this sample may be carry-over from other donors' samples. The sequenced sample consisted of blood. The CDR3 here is CAWSPGSNYGYTF. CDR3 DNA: TGTGCCTGGAGTCCAGGTTCTAACTATGGCTACACCTTC.